The 11 T cell receptor beta chains in this list originate from one sample, sequenced in a study of T-cell reconstitution after alpha-beta-depleted transplantation in children. Unique molecular identifiers were incorporated into the prepared TCRbeta library. Each CDR3 protein is one row after TCRdb ran MiXCR on the PCR reads. The top ten clones hold approximately 2% of a sample with fewer than 700,000 distinct CDR3 sequences, roughly 13% of them seen once. Here the sequenced sample was PBMCs, mostly from graft donor cells, taken 360 days after TCRalphabeta/CD19-depleted stem cell transplant. These receptors were taken from a male patient younger than 18 who had a stem cell transplant for acute myeloid leukemia, so the T cells may come from the graft donor.

This clonotype was seen at least ten times. The chain recombines TRBV7-9 with TRBJ2-7; D remains ambiguous. V was cut by 5 bases and J by 3 bases, with 14 bases left in between. Germline-derived CDR1 and CDR2 are SEHNR and FQNEAQ (reference sequence). The CDR3 sequence is 14 residues long. Here the CDR3 reads CASSPLGYSYEQYF. CDR3 nucleotides: TGTGCCAGCAGCCCACTGGGCTACAGCTACGAGCAGTACTTC.

The J gene is TRBJ2-3, the V gene TRBV20-1; tentative D call: TRBD2 (6 bases). The CDR3 runs 16 residues. The V gene's germline CDR1 is DFQATT and CDR2 SNEGSKA (reference sequence). V was clipped by 0 bases and J by 3 bases, with 16 bases between them. Here the CDR3 DNA reads TGCAGTGCTAGAGATGTCCCCGGTCTAGCGACAGATACGCAGTATTTT. Protein product: CSARDVPGLATDTQYF.

This sequence joins TRBV11-2 and TRBJ2-3, with unresolved D. V dropped 5 bases and J dropped 0 bases, with 18 bases sitting between them. This CDR3 has 17 residues. Germline CDR1 is SGHAT and CDR2 is FQNNGV. CDR3 DNA sequence: TGTGCCAGCAGCGCCCGACAAGGCATACCTAGCACAGATACGCAGTATTTT. Translated: CASSARQGIPSTDTQYF. The full variable domain, with the rest looked up from reference TRBV11-2 and TRBJ2-3, is EAGVAQSPRYKIIEKRQSVAFWCNPISGHATLYWYQQILGQGPKLLIQFQNNGVVDDSQLPKDRFSAERLKGVDSTLKIQPAKLEDSAVYLCASSARQGIPSTDTQYFGPGTRLTVL.

This clonotype was found a few times. V and J are TRBV6-2 or TRBV6-3 and TRBJ2-6; D call uncertain. The length of the CDR3 is 19 residues. Germline CDR1 MNHEY, CDR2 SVGEGT. The V and J ends lost 7 bases and 0 bases respectively, with 22 bases between them. This CDR3 is CASTPFLGVPSSGANVLTF. The CDR3 DNA is TGTGCCAGCACCCCCTTCTTGGGCGTTCCCTCCTCTGGGGCCAACGTCCTGACTTTC.

The chain links TRBV28 to TRBJ1-1, with D unresolved. The length of the CDR3 is 14 residues. Germline CDR1 and CDR2: MDHEN and SYDVKM. The V end lost 4 bases, the J end lost 0 bases, and 9 bases lay between the germline ends. The CDR3 loop is CASSWREMNTEAFF. The DNA for the CDR3 is TGTGCCAGCAGTTGGCGGGAGATGAACACTGAAGCTTTCTTT. Complete variable domain (other parts from reference TRBV28 and TRBJ1-1): DVKVTQSSRYLVKRTGEKVFLECVQDMDHENMFWYRQDPGLGLRLIYFSYDVKMKEKGDIPEGYSVSREKKERFSLILESASTNQTSMYLCASSWREMNTEAFFGQGTRLTVV.

The chain employs TRBV15 and TRBJ2-7, with TRBD2 matching over 10 bases. Unmatched junction bases numbered 11, after V lost 0 bases and J lost 0 bases. Germline V gene sequence: CDR1 LNHNV, CDR2 YYDKDF (reference sequence). CDR3 size: 19 residues. The CDR3 DNA follows: TGTGCCACCAGCAGAGATCGGTGGGGGGTAGCGGGGGGCTCCTACGAGCAGTACTTC. It translates to CATSRDRWGVAGGSYEQYF.

This clonotype was found a few times. The rearrangement links TRBV7-2 to TRBJ1-1; weak D call: TRBD1 (5 bases). V dropped 0 bases and J dropped 1 base, with 12 bases sitting between them. Germline loops: CDR1 SGHTA, CDR2 FQGNSA. This CDR3 comprises 16 residues. CDR3 amino acids: CASSLAAGGTNTEAFF. CDR3 DNA: TGTGCCAGCAGCTTAGCCGCTGGCGGGACGAACACTGAAGCTTTCTTT.

A word on this clonotype: This may stem from a read error, because a much larger clone lies one nucleotide away. This chain joins TRBV5-1 and TRBJ2-7; no clear D gene. This CDR3 spans 14 amino acids. The germline gives CDR1 SGHRS, CDR2 YFSETQ. The CDR3 nucleotides are TGCGCCAGCAGCTTATTCGGCAGAGCCTACGAGCAGCACTTC. Its translation: CASSLFGRAYEQHF.

This clonotype has more than one count but fewer than ten. The V gene is TRBV6-5, the J gene TRBJ2-7; 13 bases are a match to TRBD2. This CDR3 has 18 residues. J was trimmed by 2 bases and V by 1 base; bases with no gene match: 8. Germline CDR1 reads MNHEY; CDR2 reads SVGAGI. The CDR3 nucleotides are TGTGCCAGCAGTTACTTTGGACTAGCGGGAGCCCAAACCTACGAGCAGTACTTC. Its translation is CASSYFGLAGAQTYEQYF.

This clonotype was detected a few times. V usage is TRBV10-3 and J usage is TRBJ2-1; D is ambiguous. The CDR3 loop spans 14 amino acids. V was cut by 2 bases and J by 2 bases, with 7 bases left in between. CDR1 is ENHRY, CDR2 SYGVKD, per germline. The CDR3 protein is CAISEKSAYNEQFF. CDR3 bases: TGTGCCATCAGTGAGAAGAGCGCCTACAATGAGCAGTTCTTC.

The genes are TRBV6-9 and TRBJ2-3; weak D call: TRBD1 (5 bases). Germline assignment: CDR1 MNHGY and CDR2 SVAAGI. The CDR3 is 15 residues long. The V and J ends lost 5 bases and 3 bases respectively, with 15 bases between them. The CDR3 is CASSRQLLRTDTQYF. The DNA for the CDR3 is TGTGCCAGCAGTCGACAGTTACTCCGGACAGATACGCAGTATTTT.